This T cell receptor beta chain originates from a study of early T cells in non-severe SARS-CoV-2 infection. At the level of the study: Investigators sequenced bulk RNA drawn from unsorted whole blood, and chains remained unpaired. Study-level findings and limits: Anti-spike CD8 responses were favored by VDJdb matching, which missed private and CD4 specificities.

The CDR3 covers 20 residues. In the library, individual cDNA molecules carried attached unique molecular identifiers. Using its own MiXCR run on the 5' RACE reads, TCRdb lists one record per CDR3 protein. The data show 20,000 to 25,000 distinct CDR3 sequences, 4.5% seen once. This clonotype has at least ten counts. Its antigen remains unknown. The chain has TRBV21-1 and TRBJ2-1; no DNA check was done on the table's D call, TRBD2. TRBV21-1 is flagged as a pseudogene. The receptor's source is an adult who was a healthcare worker with PCR-confirmed SARS-CoV-2 infection or an uninfected control (not recorded which). The source material was whole blood. The CDR3 region is CASSKDLTSGRPGSDNEQFF. For the CDR3, the DNA is TGTGCCAGCAGCAAAGACCTGACTAGCGGGAGACCTGGGAGTGACAATGAGCAGTTCTTC.